The 18 T cell receptor beta chains given below trace back to one sample, sequenced in a study of Graves' ophthalmopathy and Graves' hyperthyroidism. The study amplified TCR beta CDR3 regions using RNA transcripts. Following a first-round RT-PCR that used HTBI primers, a second-round multiplex PCR was carried out. TCRdb reanalysed the multiplex PCR reads using MiXCR and keeps one entry per CDR3 protein. The repertoire holds about 220,000 distinct CDR3 sequences, roughly 21% seen once, with roughly 44% in the top ten. The sequenced sample consisted of peripheral blood. These receptors originate from a woman aged 45-59 years with Graves' ophthalmopathy.

The chain uses TRBV6-1 and TRBJ2-7, with 8 bases lining up with TRBD2. Trimming cost V 6 bases and J 0 bases; bases outside gene matches: 1. CDR3 length: 13 amino acids. CDR1 is MNHNS, CDR2 SASEGT, per germline. The CDR3: CASRLADSYEQYF. Written as DNA, the CDR3 is TGTGCCAGCAGACTAGCGGACTCCTACGAGCAGTACTTC.

In this sample, this clonotype turned up many times. The chain is built from TRBV7-2 and TRBJ2-4; D not certain. The CDR3 has 15 residues. CDR1 is SGHTA, CDR2 FQGNSA, per germline. The V gene lost 1 base and the J gene lost 7 bases, with 14 bases spanning the gap. CDR3 protein: CASSLGSSPGNIQYF. The CDR3 DNA reads TGTGCCAGCAGCTTAGGATCCTCCCCTGGGAACATTCAGTACTTC.

There are many counts of this clonotype. The rearrangement links TRBV29-1 to TRBJ1-1; TRBD1 might be the D (5 bases). The germline V gene encodes CDR1 SQVTM and CDR2 ANQGSEA. The V end lost 7 bases, the J end lost 4 bases, and 16 bases lay between the germline ends. This CDR3 region has 13 residues. In nucleotides, the CDR3 is TGCAGCGGGAACCAGGGAATTACCACTGAAGCTTTCTTT. It specifies CSGNQGITTEAFF.

The sample holds many counts of this clonotype. DNA for the CDR3: TGTGCCAGCAGCCCGGACGGACCGAATCAGCCCCAGCATTTT. This gives the protein CASSPDGPNQPQHF. This chain joins TRBV7-9 and TRBJ1-5; D is ambiguous. The CDR3 covers 14 residues. Germline values: CDR1 SEHNR, CDR2 FQNEAQ (reference sequence). The V end lost 5 bases, the J end lost 4 bases, and 12 bases lay between the germline ends. Variable domain in full (rest from reference TRBV7-9 and TRBJ1-5): DTGVSQNPRHKITKRGQNVTFRCDPISEHNRLYWYRQTLGQGPEFLTYFQNEAQLEKSRLLSDRFSAERPKGSFSTLEIQRTEQGDSAMYLCASSPDGPNQPQHFGDGTRLSIL.

The CDR3 coding sequence is TGCAGTGCTAGAGGAGGGACTTATCGGGTGGACACCGGGGAGCTGTTTTTT. This encodes CSARGGTYRVDTGELFF. The chain combines TRBV20-1 with TRBJ2-2, with a weak D call TRBD2 (6 bases). The CDR3 extends over 17 amino acids. Trimming pared 1 base from V and 3 bases from J, leaving 18 bases between. CDR1 is DFQATT and CDR2 is SNEGSKA in the germline V gene (reference sequence).

This clonotype was detected ten times or more. A junction boundary mismatches the germline segment, possibly from a read error. This chain connects TRBV19 to TRBJ2-5; either TRBD1 or TRBD2 may fit D (5 bases each). Per germline, CDR1 LNHDA and CDR2 SQIVND (reference sequence). The CDR3 runs 14 residues. In DNA form, the CDR3 reads TGTGCCAGTAATATAGGAGGACAACTGCAGACCCAGTACTTC. This gives the protein CASNIGGQLQTQYF.

This clonotype showed up many times. The chain couples TRBV7-9 to TRBJ1-5; weak D call: TRBD1 (5 bases). Germline CDR1 reads SEHNR; CDR2 reads FQNEAQ (reference sequence). V shed 5 bases and J shed 3 bases, with 14 bases lying between them. This CDR3 is 15 amino acids long. CDR3 sequence reads: CASSTAGEINQPQHF. CDR3 DNA sequence: TGTGCCAGCAGCACCGCGGGGGAAATCAATCAGCCCCAGCATTTT.

The V call is TRBV6-1, the J call TRBJ2-7; 7 bases are shared with TRBD2. CDR3 size: 14 residues. Per germline, CDR1 MNHNS and CDR2 SASEGT. The junction had 6 bases not matched to a gene; V was cut back by 4 bases and J by 3 bases. CDR3 protein: CASSVGLSLYEQYF. The CDR3 region has the DNA TGTGCCAGCAGTGTGGGACTATCACTCTACGAGCAGTACTTC.

This clonotype was counted ten times or more. This chain connects TRBV28 to TRBJ1-2; no firm D call. V lost 6 bases and J lost 9, with 14 bases in between. From germline, CDR1 is MDHEN and CDR2 SYDVKM. The length of the CDR3 is 12 residues. The CDR3 DNA sequence: TGTGCCAGCAGAACCCCCTTGGGTAGCTACACCTTC. Residues: CASRTPLGSYTF.

This clonotype has ten or more counts. The gene calls are TRBV6-2 or TRBV6-3 and TRBJ1-1; D gene uncertain. CDR3 length: 14 residues. Trimming took 0 bases from V and 5 from J, leaving 10 bases between them. Germline CDR1 is MNHEY and CDR2 is SVGEGT. The CDR3 reads CASSYSVRGTEAFF. Here the CDR3 DNA reads TGTGCCAGCAGTTACTCGGTGAGAGGGACTGAAGCTTTCTTT.

The sample holds many counts of this clonotype. The J gene is TRBJ1-5, the V gene TRBV2, with TRBD1 matching over 8 bases. This CDR3 region has 13 residues. Per the germline V gene, CDR1 is SNHLY and CDR2 is FYNNEI. The J segment lost 7 bases and the V segment lost 6 bases, leaving 5 bases of the junction unmatched. CDR3 bases: TGTGCCAGCAGCCCAAACAGGGGGCAGCCCCAGCATTTT. Translating gives CASSPNRGQPQHF. Full variable domain (remainder filled in from reference TRBV2 and TRBJ1-5): EPEVTQTPSHQVTQMGQEVILRCVPISNHLYFYWYRQILGQKVEFLVSFYNNEISEKSEIFDDQFSVERPDGSNFTLKIRSTKLEDSAMYFCASSPNRGQPQHFGDGTRLSIL.

With regard to this clonotype: A read error is possible here, since a much larger clone lies one base away. This chain links TRBV5-1 with TRBJ1-3; 7 nucleotides match TRBD1. The CDR3 runs 12 residues. CDR1 SGHRS and CDR2 YFSETQ come from the germline V gene. The CDR3 sequence is CASSLEGGTICF. CDR3 DNA sequence: TGCGCCAGCAGCTTGGAAGGGGGCACCATATGTTTT.

This clonotype occurred a few times. The gene calls are TRBV28 and TRBJ2-5, with 12 bases fitting TRBD2. The V gene end was trimmed by 5 bases and the J gene end by 5 bases; junction bases not matched to a gene: 3. The CDR3 length is 14 residues. Germline CDR1 MDHEN, CDR2 SYDVKM. The CDR3 bases are TGTGCCAGCAGTCGGACTAGCGGGGATGAGACCCAGTACTTC. Its protein is CASSRTSGDETQYF.

The chain joins TRBV7-6 to TRBJ2-1; 9 nucleotides agree with TRBD2. CDR1 is SGHVS and CDR2 is FNYEAQ in the germline V gene. V dropped 1 base and J dropped 0; count of bases not matched to a gene: 4. This CDR3 region has 17 residues. This chain's CDR3 is CASSLGASGISYNEQFF. CDR3 DNA sequence: TGTGCCAGCAGCTTAGGCGCTAGCGGGATCTCCTACAATGAGCAGTTCTTC.

This clonotype was found many times. The rearrangement uses TRBV19 and TRBJ2-2; D is possibly TRBD1 (6 bases). The CDR3 runs 16 residues. The ends were cut back, 2 bases at V and 3 bases at J, with 13 bases in the middle. The germline gives CDR1 LNHDA, CDR2 SQIVND (reference sequence). The CDR3 protein is CASSIPTGRHTGELFF. The CDR3 DNA sequence: TGTGCCAGTAGTATACCGACAGGACGCCACACCGGGGAGCTGTTTTTT. Combining the CDR3 with reference TRBV19 and TRBJ2-2 gives the whole variable domain DGGITQSPKYLFRKEGQNVTLSCEQNLNHDAMYWYRQDPGQGLRLIYYSQIVNDFQKGDIAEGYSVSREKKESFPLTVTSAQKNPTAFYLCASSIPTGRHTGELFFGEGSRLTVL.

Ten or more counts support this clonotype. The chain combines TRBV27 with TRBJ2-1, with D maybe TRBD2 (6 bases). The CDR3 runs 14 residues. In germline, CDR1 is MNHEY, CDR2 SMNVEV (reference sequence). Trimming shortened V by 8 bases and J by 1 base, and 12 bases separated the two germline ends. This CDR3 reads CASGGTPSYNEQFF. The CDR3 region has the DNA TGTGCCAGCGGGGGGACTCCTTCCTACAATGAGCAGTTCTTC.

This chain connects TRBV5-5 to TRBJ1-5, with a weak D call TRBD1 (5 bases). Germline CDR1 is SGHKS and CDR2 is YYEKEE (reference sequence). V lost 3 bases to trimming and J lost 2 bases, with 6 bases between them. The CDR3 contains 13 residues. The CDR3 spells CASSWDRNQPQHF. The CDR3 region has the DNA TGTGCCAGCAGCTGGGACCGCAATCAGCCCCAGCATTTT.

At least ten counts were recorded for this clonotype. This chain joins TRBV24-1 and TRBJ1-1; D uncertain. The CDR3 loop spans 14 amino acids. The ends were cut back, 5 bases at V and 3 bases at J, with 12 bases in the middle. Germline V gene data show CDR1 as KGHDR and CDR2 as SFDVKD. The CDR3 protein is CATSAGWEDTEAFF. CDR3 nucleotides: TGTGCCACCAGTGCCGGGTGGGAGGACACTGAAGCTTTCTTT.